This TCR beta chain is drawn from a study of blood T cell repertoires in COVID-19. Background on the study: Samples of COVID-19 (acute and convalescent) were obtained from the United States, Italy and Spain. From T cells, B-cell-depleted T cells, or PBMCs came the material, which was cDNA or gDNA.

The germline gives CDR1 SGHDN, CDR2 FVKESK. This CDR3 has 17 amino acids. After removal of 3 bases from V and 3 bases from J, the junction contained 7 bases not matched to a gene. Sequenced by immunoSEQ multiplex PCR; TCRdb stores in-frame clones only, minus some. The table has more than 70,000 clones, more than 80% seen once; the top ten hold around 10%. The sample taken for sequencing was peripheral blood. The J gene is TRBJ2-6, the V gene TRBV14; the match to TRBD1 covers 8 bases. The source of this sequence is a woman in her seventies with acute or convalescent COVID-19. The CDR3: CASSQGQGAFGANVLTF. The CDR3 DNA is TGTGCCAGCAGCCAGGGGCAGGGGGCGTTTGGGGCCAACGTCCTGACTTTC.